The source of this TCR beta chain is a study of blood T cell repertoires in COVID-19. Whole-study context: The United States, Italy and Spain were the sources of the acute and convalescent COVID-19 samples.

Residents of about two dozen US areas, aged roughly 18 to 95 years, made up the participants. TCRdb's copy holds only in-frame clones and misses some; the assay was immunoSEQ multiplex PCR. The sample contains hundreds of thousands of clones, approximately 90% of which appear only once. The CDR3 is made up of 14 amino acids. CDR1 is MNHEY, CDR2 SMNVEV, per germline (reference sequence). Trimming removed 5 bases at V and 5 bases at J, with 15 bases between. This sequence was found in a woman between 40 and 50 years old with acute COVID-19. The rearrangement uses TRBV27 and TRBJ1-2; D is possibly TRBD1 (6 bases). Sequencing was carried out using PBMCs or T cells enriched from blood (not recorded which). This chain's CDR3 is CASSVNGQLYGYTF. The CDR3 region has the DNA TGTGCCAGCAGTGTTAATGGACAGCTATATGGCTACACCTTC.